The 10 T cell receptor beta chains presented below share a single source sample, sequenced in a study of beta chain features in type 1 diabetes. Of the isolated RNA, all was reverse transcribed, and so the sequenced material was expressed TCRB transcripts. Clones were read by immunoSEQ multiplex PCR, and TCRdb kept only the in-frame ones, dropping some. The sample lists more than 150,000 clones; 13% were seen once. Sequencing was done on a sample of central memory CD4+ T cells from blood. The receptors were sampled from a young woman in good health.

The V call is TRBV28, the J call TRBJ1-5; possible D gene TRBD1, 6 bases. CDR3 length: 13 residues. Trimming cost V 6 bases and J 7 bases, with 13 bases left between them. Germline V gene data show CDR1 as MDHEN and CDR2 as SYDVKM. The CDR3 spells CASSYDRYQPQHF. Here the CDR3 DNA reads TGTGCCAGCAGCTACGACAGGTACCAGCCCCAGCATTTT.

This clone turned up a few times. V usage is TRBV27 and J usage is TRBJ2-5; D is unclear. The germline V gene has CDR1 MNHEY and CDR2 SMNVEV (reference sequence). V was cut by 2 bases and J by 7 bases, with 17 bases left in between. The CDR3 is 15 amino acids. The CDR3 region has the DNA TGTGCCAGCAGTTTAGCCTCAGCCGGGTTGGGGACCCAGTACTTC. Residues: CASSLASAGLGTQYF.

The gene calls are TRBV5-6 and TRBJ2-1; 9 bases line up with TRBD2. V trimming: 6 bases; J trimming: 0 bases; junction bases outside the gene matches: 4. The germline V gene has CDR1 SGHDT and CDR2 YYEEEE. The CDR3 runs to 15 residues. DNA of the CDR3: TGTGCCAGCATCCTAGCGGGGAGCTCCTACAATGAGCAGTTCTTC. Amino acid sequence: CASILAGSSYNEQFF.

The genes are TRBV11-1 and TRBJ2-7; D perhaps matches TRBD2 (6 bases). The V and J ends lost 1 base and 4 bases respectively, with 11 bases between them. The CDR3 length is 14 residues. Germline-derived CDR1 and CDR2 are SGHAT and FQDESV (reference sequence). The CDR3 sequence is CASSLGRENYEQYF. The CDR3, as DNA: TGTGCCAGCAGCTTAGGCCGGGAGAATTACGAGCAGTACTTC.

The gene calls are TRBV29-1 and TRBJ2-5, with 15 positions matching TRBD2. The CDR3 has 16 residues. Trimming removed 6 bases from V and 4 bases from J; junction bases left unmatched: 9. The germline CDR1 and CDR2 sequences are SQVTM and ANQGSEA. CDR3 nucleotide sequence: TGCAGCGTACTTCCGGGACTAGCGGGAGGAACAGAGACCCAGTACTTC. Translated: CSVLPGLAGGTETQYF. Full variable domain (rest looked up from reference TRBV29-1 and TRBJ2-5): SAVISQKPSRDICQRGTSLTIQCQVDSQVTMMFWYRQQPGQSLTLIATANQGSEATYESGFVIDKFPISRPNLTFSTLTVSNMSPEDSSIYLCSVLPGLAGGTETQYFGPGTRLLVL.

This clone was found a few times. CDR3 residues: CAWRAPGEKLFF. The DNA of the CDR3 is TGTGCCTGGAGGGCACCGGGTGAAAAACTGTTTTTT. The V and J genes are TRBV30 and TRBJ1-4; unclear D gene. From germline, CDR1 is GTSNPN and CDR2 SVGIG (reference sequence). This CDR3 region has 12 residues. V lost 3 bases to trimming and J lost 7 bases, with 9 bases between them.

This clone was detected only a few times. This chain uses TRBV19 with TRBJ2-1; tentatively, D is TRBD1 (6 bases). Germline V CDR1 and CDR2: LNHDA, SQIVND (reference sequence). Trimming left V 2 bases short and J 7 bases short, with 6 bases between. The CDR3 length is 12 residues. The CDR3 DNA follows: TGTGCCAGTAGTATAAGGGGGAATGAGCAGTTCTTC. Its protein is CASSIRGNEQFF.

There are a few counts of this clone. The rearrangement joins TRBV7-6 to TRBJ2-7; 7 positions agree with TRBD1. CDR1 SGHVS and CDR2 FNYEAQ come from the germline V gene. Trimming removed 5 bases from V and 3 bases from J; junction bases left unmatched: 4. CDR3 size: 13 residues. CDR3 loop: CASSRDSFYEQYF. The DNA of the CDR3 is TGTGCCAGCAGCCGGGACAGCTTCTACGAGCAGTACTTC.

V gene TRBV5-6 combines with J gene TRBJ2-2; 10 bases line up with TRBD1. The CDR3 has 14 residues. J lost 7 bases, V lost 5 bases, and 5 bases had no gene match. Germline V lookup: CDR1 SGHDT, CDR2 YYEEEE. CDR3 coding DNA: TGTGCCAGCAGTTGGGGACAGGGGAACGGGGAGCTGTTTTTT. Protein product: CASSWGQGNGELFF.

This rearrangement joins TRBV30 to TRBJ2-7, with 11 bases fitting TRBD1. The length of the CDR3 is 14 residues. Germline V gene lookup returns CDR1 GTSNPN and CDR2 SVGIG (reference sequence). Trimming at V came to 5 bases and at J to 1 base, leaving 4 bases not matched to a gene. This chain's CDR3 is CAWDRDRGSYEQYF. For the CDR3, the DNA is TGTGCCTGGGACCGGGACAGGGGGTCCTACGAGCAGTACTTC.